The 8 T cell receptor beta chains presented below share a single source sample, sequenced in a study of Ad26.COV2.S vaccination and SARS-CoV-2 variants. This table comes from immunoSEQ multiplex PCR, and its TCRdb copy is limited to in-frame clones, with some not included. The table records about 260,000 clones, approximately 90% of them present only once. Treatment described: about 20 received Ad26.COV2.S at low or high dose, single or two shots; roughly 5 received placebo; per-sample allocation not given. Sampling happened 63 days after the first vaccine or placebo injection. The sequencing here drew on peripheral blood, taken in a trial of Ad26.COV2.S vaccine versus placebo. All receptors come from a person between 18 and 65 years old who received the Ad26.COV2.S COVID-19 vaccine or a placebo.

The chain links TRBV5-1 to TRBJ2-2; unclear D gene. Germline lookup yields CDR1 SGHRS and CDR2 YFSETQ. The ends were cut back, 4 bases at V and 3 bases at J, with 16 bases in the middle. The CDR3 totals 16 residues. Here the CDR3 DNA reads TGCGCCAGCAGCCGCGGTCACCGTTCGGACACCGGGGAGCTGTTTTTT. Protein: CASSRGHRSDTGELFF.

This clone occurred a few times. The chain uses TRBV6-4 and TRBJ2-1, with D tentatively TRBD1 or TRBD2 (5 bases each). The length of the CDR3 is 15 residues. The V end was cut by 2 bases, the J end by 7 bases, with 15 bases between. Germline CDR1 MRHNA, CDR2 SNTAGT. The CDR3 protein is CASSDDGTPGNEQFF. The DNA of the CDR3 is TGTGCCAGCAGTGACGATGGGACCCCCGGTAATGAGCAGTTCTTC.

J is TRBJ2-5 and V is TRBV15; D uncertain. V lost 0 bases, J lost 4 bases, and 3 bases lay in between. The germline CDR1 and CDR2 sequences are LNHNV and YYDKDF (reference sequence). The CDR3 has 12 amino acids. The CDR3 loop is CATSRDLETQYF. DNA of the CDR3: TGTGCCACCAGCAGAGATCTAGAGACCCAGTACTTC.

The chain links TRBV7-2 to TRBJ1-6, with TRBD1 matching over 7 bases. J lost 9 bases, V lost 6 bases, and 11 bases had no gene match. Germline CDR1 and CDR2: SGHTA and FQGNSA. The CDR3 contains 15 residues. The CDR3 protein is CASRNPGGRGSPLHF. The DNA of the CDR3 is TGTGCCAGCAGAAATCCAGGGGGACGAGGTTCACCCCTCCACTTT.

About this clone: Other DNA sequences of this sample code for an identical CDR3. The chain recombines TRBV4-3 with TRBJ1-1, with TRBD1 matching over 7 bases. The CDR3 consists of 15 residues. In germline, CDR1 is LGHNA, CDR2 YSLEER. The V segment lost 0 bases and the J segment 1 base; nucleotides outside the gene matches: 2. The chain's CDR3 is CASSQDRGGNTEAFF. The CDR3 DNA reads as TGCGCCAGCAGCCAAGACAGGGGGGGGAACACTGAAGCTTTCTTT.

This chain connects TRBV7-9 to TRBJ2-3, with D perhaps TRBD1 or TRBD2 (6 bases each). This CDR3 contains 15 residues. Germline V gene sequence: CDR1 SEHNR, CDR2 FQNEAQ (reference sequence). Trimming cost V 10 bases and J 2 bases, with 19 bases left between them. CDR3: CATGEWGGTTDTQYF. CDR3 DNA: TGTGCCACAGGGGAGTGGGGAGGAACCACAGATACGCAGTATTTT. Together with reference TRBV7-9 and TRBJ2-3, the CDR3 gives the full variable domain: DTGVSQNPRHKITKRGQNVTFRCDPISEHNRLYWYRQTLGQGPEFLTYFQNEAQLEKSRLLSDRFSAERPKGSFSTLEIQRTEQGDSAMYLCATGEWGGTTDTQYFGPGTRLTVL.

The chain has TRBV30 and TRBJ2-3; D assignment may be TRBD1 or TRBD2 (5 bases each). This CDR3 comprises 17 residues. In germline, CDR1 is GTSNPN, CDR2 SVGIG (reference sequence). The V end lost 2 bases, the J end lost 4 bases, and 22 bases lay between the germline ends. This chain's CDR3 is CAWSPLRPGTRADTQYF. The CDR3, as DNA: TGTGCCTGGAGTCCGCTGCGGCCCGGGACCAGGGCAGATACGCAGTATTTT.

This chain connects TRBV6-5 to TRBJ2-5; the match to TRBD2 covers 14 bases. Germline-derived CDR1 and CDR2 are MNHEY and SVGAGI. The CDR3 is 15 amino acids. V shed 8 bases, J shed 5 bases, and the junction held 7 bases outside the gene matches. CDR3 in amino acids: CASGPGLAGAETQYF. The DNA for the CDR3 is TGTGCCAGCGGACCGGGACTAGCGGGAGCCGAGACCCAGTACTTC.